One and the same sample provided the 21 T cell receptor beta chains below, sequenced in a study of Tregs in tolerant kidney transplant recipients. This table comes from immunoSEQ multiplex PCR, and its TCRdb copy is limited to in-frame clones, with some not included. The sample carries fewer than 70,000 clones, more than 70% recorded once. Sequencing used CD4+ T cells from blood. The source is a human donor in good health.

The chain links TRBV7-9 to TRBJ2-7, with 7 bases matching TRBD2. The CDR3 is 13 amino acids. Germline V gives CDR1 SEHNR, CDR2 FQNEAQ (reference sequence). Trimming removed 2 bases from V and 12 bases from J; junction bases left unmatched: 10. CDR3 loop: CASSLSGAVPGYF. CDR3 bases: TGTGCCAGCAGCTTAAGCGGGGCCGTCCCGGGGTACTTC. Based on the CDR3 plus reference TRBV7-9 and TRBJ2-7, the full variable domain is DTGVSQNPRHKITKRGQNVTFRCDPISEHNRLYWYRQTLGQGPEFLTYFQNEAQLEKSRLLSDRFSAERPKGSFSTLEIQRTEQGDSAMYLCASSLSGAVPGYFGPGTRLTVT.

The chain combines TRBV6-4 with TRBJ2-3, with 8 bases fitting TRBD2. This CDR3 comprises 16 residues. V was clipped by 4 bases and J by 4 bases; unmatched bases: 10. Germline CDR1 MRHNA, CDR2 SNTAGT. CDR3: CASSVSGGGGSDTQYF. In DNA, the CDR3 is TGTGCCAGCAGTGTGAGCGGGGGTGGAGGTTCAGATACGCAGTATTTT.

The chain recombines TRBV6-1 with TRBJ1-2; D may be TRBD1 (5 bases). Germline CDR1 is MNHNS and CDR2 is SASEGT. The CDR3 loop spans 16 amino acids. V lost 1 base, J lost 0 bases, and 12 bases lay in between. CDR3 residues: CASSEGDGGANYGYTF. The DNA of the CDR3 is TGTGCCAGCAGTGAAGGGGACGGAGGTGCTAACTATGGCTACACCTTC.

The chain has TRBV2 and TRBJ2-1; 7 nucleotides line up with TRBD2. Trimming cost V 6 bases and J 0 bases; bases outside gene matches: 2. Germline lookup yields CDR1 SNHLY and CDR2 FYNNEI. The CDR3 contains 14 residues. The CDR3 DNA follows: TGTGCCAGCAGGAGGGACTACTCCTACAATGAGCAGTTCTTC. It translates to CASRRDYSYNEQFF.

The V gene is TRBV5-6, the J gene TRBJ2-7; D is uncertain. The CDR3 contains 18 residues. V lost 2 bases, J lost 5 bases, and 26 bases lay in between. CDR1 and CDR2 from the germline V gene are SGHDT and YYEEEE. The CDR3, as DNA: TGTGCCAGCAGCTTCCCCAATATCGCCGGGTCTCTGAACCACGAGCAGTACTTC. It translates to CASSFPNIAGSLNHEQYF.

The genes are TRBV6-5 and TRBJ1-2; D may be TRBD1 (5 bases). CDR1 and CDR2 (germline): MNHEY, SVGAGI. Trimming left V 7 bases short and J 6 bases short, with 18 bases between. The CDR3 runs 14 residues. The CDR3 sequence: CASTPSGGDHGYTF. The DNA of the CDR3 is TGTGCCAGCACCCCGTCGGGGGGTGATCATGGCTACACCTTC.

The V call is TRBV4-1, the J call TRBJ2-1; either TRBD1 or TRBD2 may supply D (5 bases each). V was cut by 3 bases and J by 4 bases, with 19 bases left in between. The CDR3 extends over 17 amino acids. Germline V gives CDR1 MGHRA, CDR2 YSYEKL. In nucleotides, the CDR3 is TGCGCCAGCAGCCAGAGGACTTGGGGAAGGGGTTACAATGAGCAGTTCTTC. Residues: CASSQRTWGRGYNEQFF.

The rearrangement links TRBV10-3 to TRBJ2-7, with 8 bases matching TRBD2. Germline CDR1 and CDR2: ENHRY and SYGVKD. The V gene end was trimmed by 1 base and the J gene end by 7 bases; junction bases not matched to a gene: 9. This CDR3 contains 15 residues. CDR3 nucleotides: TGTGCCATCAGTGAGTACAGCGGGGGCGCCAGGGAGCAGTACTTC. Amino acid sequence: CAISEYSGGAREQYF.

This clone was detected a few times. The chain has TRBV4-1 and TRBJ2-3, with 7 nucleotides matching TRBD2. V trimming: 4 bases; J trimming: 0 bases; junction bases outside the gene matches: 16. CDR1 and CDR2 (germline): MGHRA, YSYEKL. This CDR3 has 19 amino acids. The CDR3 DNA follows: TGCGCCAGCAGCCCTAGAAACGGGGGGTCGACGATAAGCACAGATACGCAGTATTTT. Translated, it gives CASSPRNGGSTISTDTQYF.

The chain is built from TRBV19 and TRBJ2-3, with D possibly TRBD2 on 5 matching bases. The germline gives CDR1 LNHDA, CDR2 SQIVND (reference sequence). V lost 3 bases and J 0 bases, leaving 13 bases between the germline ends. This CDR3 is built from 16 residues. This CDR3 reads CASSIPSGSSTDTQYF. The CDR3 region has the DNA TGTGCCAGTAGTATTCCGTCGGGATCTAGCACAGATACGCAGTATTTT. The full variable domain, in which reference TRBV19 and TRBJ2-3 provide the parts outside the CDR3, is DGGITQSPKYLFRKEGQNVTLSCEQNLNHDAMYWYRQDPGQGLRLIYYSQIVNDFQKGDIAEGYSVSREKKESFPLTVTSAQKNPTAFYLCASSIPSGSSTDTQYFGPGTRLTVL.

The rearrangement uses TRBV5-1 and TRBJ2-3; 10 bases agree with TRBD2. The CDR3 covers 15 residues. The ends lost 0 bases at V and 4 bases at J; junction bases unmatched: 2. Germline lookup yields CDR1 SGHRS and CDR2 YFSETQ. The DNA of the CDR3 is TGCGCCAGCAGCTTGGCACTAGCGGGACCAGATACGCAGTATTTT. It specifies CASSLALAGPDTQYF.

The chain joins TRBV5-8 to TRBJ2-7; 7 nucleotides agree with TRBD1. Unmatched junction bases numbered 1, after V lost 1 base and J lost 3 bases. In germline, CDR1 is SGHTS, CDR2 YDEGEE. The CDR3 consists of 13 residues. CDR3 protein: CASSLNRGYEQYF. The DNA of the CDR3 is TGTGCCAGCAGCTTGAACAGGGGCTACGAGCAGTACTTC.

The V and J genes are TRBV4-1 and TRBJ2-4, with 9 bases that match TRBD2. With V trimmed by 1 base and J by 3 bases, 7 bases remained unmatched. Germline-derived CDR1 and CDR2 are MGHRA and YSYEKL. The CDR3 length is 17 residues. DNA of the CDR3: TGCGCCAGCAGCCAAGGGAGGGTAGCGGGGGTCAAAAACATTCAGTACTTC. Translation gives CASSQGRVAGVKNIQYF.

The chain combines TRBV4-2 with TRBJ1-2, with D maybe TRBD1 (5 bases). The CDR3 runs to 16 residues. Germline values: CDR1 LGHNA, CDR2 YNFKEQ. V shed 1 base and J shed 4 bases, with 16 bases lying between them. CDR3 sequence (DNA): TGTGCCAGCAGCCAAGGGTTTGCGGAGGGGATCTATGGCTACACCTTC. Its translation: CASSQGFAEGIYGYTF.

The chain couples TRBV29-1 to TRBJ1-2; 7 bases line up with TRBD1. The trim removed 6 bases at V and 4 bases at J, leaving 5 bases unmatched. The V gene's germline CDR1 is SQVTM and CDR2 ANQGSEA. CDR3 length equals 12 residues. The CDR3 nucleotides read TGCAGCGTAGCGGACAGGAGCTATGGCTACACCTTC. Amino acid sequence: CSVADRSYGYTF.

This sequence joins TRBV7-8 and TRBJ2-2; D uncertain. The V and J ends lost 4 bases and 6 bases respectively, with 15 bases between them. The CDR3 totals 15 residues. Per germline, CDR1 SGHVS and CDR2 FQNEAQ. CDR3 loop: CASSSARVPPGELFF. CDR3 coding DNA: TGTGCCAGCAGCTCCGCCCGGGTCCCCCCCGGGGAGCTGTTTTTT.

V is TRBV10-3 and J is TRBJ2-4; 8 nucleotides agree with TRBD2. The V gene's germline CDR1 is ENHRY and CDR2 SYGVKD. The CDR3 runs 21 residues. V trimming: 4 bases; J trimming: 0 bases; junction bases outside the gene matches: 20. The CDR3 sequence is CAISGEEASGGFGLAKNIQYF. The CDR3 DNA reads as TGTGCCATCAGTGGGGAAGAAGCCTCGGGGGGGTTCGGACTAGCCAAAAACATTCAGTACTTC.

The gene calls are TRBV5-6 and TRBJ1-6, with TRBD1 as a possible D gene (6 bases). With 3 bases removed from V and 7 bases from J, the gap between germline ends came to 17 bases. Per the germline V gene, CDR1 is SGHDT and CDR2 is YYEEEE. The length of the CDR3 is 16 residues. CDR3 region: CASSSASGGRNSPLHF. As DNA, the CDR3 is TGTGCCAGCAGCTCAGCCTCGGGGGGGCGAAATTCACCCCTCCACTTT.

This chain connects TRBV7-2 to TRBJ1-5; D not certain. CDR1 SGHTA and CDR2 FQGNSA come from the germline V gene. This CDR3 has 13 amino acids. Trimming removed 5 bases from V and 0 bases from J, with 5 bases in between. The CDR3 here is CASSPNSNQPQHF. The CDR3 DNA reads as TGTGCCAGCAGCCCGAATAGCAATCAGCCCCAGCATTTT.

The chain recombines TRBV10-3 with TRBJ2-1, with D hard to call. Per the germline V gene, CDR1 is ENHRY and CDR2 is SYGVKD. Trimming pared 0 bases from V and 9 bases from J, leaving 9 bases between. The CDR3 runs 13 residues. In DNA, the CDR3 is TGTGCCATCAGTGAGTCGCAGGACGTTGAGCAGTTCTTC. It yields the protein CAISESQDVEQFF.

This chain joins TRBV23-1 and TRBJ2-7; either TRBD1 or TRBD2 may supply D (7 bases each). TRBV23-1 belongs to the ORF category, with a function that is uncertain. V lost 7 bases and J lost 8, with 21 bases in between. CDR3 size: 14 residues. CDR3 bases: TGCGCCAGCACAGGGGGGGGCGATCTACGACAGCAGTACTTC. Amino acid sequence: CASTGGGDLRQQYF.